A single sample is the source of the 13 T cell receptor beta chains below, sequenced in a study of blood T cell repertoires in COVID-19. Sequencing was performed with immunoSEQ multiplex PCR; in TCRdb, only in-frame clones are kept and a portion is missing. The data show some 190,000 clones, 80% to 90% seen once. Input material: PBMCs or T cells enriched from blood (not recorded which). Receptor source: a woman aged 40-49 years with acute COVID-19.

The J gene is TRBJ1-1, the V gene TRBV11-2, with D possibly matching TRBD1 (5 bases). The germline CDR1 and CDR2 sequences are SGHAT and FQNNGV. The CDR3 runs to 16 residues. Trimming took 0 bases from V and 4 from J, leaving 15 bases between them. The CDR3 loop reads CASSLEGGWRPTEAFF. In nucleotides, the CDR3 is TGTGCCAGCAGCTTAGAGGGGGGGTGGCGCCCCACTGAAGCTTTCTTT.

In this sample, this clone turned up once. The chain recombines TRBV5-1 with TRBJ2-2, with D possibly matching TRBD2 (6 bases). V lost 3 bases, J lost 0 bases, and 12 bases lay in between. CDR1 and CDR2 from the germline V gene are SGHRS and YFSETQ. The CDR3 loop spans 16 amino acids. DNA for the CDR3: TGCGCCAGCAGCTCGCTACTAGCTGCGAACACCGGGGAGCTGTTTTTT. Encoded protein: CASSSLLAANTGELFF.

This chain joins TRBV4-1 and TRBJ2-3, with D perhaps matching TRBD1 (5 bases). V was pared by 4 bases and J by 4 bases, with 12 bases between. This CDR3 is 14 amino acids long. CDR1 MGHRA and CDR2 YSYEKL come from the germline V gene. The DNA for the CDR3 is TGCGCCAGCAGCCCGGTGGGGCGACCAGATACGCAGTATTTT. Its protein product is CASSPVGRPDTQYF.

The rearrangement links TRBV19 to TRBJ1-5; a weak D match, TRBD1 (6 bases). The CDR3 is 14 residues long. Germline CDR1 LNHDA, CDR2 SQIVND (reference sequence). The V end was cut by 5 bases, the J end by 6 bases, with 14 bases between. The CDR3 DNA is TGTGCCAGTAGTCCCGAGGGGGTCACTCAGCCCCAGCATTTT. Residues: CASSPEGVTQPQHF.

This clone was seen a few times. V is TRBV27 and J is TRBJ2-1, with a possible D match to TRBD1 (5 bases). The V end lost 5 bases, the J end lost 3 bases, and 17 bases lay between the germline ends. CDR3 length: 16 residues. Per the germline V gene, CDR1 is MNHEY and CDR2 is SMNVEV (reference sequence). The DNA for the CDR3 is TGTGCCAGCAGTCCACCGACAGTTAGGATCTACAATGAGCAGTTCTTC. Its translation: CASSPPTVRIYNEQFF.

The chain joins TRBV30 to TRBJ1-1; TRBD1 is a possible D gene (5 bases). Germline V gene sequence: CDR1 GTSNPN, CDR2 SVGIG (reference sequence). Trimming stripped 4 bases from V and 1 base from J, with 7 bases between. This CDR3 spans 12 amino acids. CDR3 DNA sequence: TGTGCCTGGAACAGGCAGAACACTGAAGCTTTCTTT. This translates into CAWNRQNTEAFF.

J is TRBJ2-5 and V is TRBV30; D gene unclear. The ends were cut back, 0 bases at V and 5 bases at J, with 10 bases in the middle. Germline CDR1 GTSNPN, CDR2 SVGIG (reference sequence). This CDR3 is built from 13 residues. CDR3 sequence reads: CAWSVGGVETQYF. The CDR3 DNA reads as TGTGCCTGGAGTGTAGGTGGAGTGGAGACCCAGTACTTC.

The V and J genes are TRBV3-1 (or the pseudogene TRBV3-2) and TRBJ2-1; weak D call: TRBD2 (6 bases). The CDR3 extends over 12 amino acids. Trimming shortened V by 4 bases and J by 13 bases, and 14 bases separated the two germline ends. CDR1 and CDR2 (germline): LGHDT, YNNKEL (reference sequence). In DNA, the CDR3 is TGTGCCAGCAGCCTAGCGGAGGAGGAACAGTTCTTC. As protein: CASSLAEEEQFF.

The gene calls are TRBV4-2 and TRBJ2-1; the D gene is possibly TRBD1 (5 bases). The V end lost 0 bases, the J end lost 2 bases, and 8 bases lay between the germline ends. Germline V lookup: CDR1 LGHNA, CDR2 YNFKEQ. The CDR3 has 15 residues. The CDR3 protein is CASSQDAGPYNEQFF. DNA for the CDR3: TGTGCCAGCAGCCAAGATGCAGGGCCCTACAATGAGCAGTTCTTC.

This clone was detected only once. The chain uses TRBV3-1 (or the pseudogene TRBV3-2) and TRBJ2-1; 12 bases are a match to TRBD1. CDR1 and CDR2 (germline): LGHDT, YNNKEL (reference sequence). V dropped 8 bases and J dropped 9; count of bases not matched to a gene: 11. The length of the CDR3 is 15 residues. The CDR3 here is CASVQAGQGATEQFF. CDR3 bases: TGTGCCAGCGTCCAAGCGGGACAGGGGGCCACTGAGCAGTTCTTC.

The V call is TRBV7-8, the J call TRBJ2-7; 7 positions agree with TRBD2. V trimming: 3 bases; J trimming: 3 bases; junction bases outside the gene matches: 11. Germline values: CDR1 SGHVS, CDR2 FQNEAQ. The CDR3 totals 16 residues. CDR3 bases: TGTGCCAGCAGCTTTTTGCCGGGACTACCCAACTACGAGCAGTACTTC. It translates to CASSFLPGLPNYEQYF.

The gene calls are TRBV19 and TRBJ2-3; 7 nucleotides match TRBD1. The germline V gene encodes CDR1 LNHDA and CDR2 SQIVND (reference sequence). With V trimmed by 10 bases and J by 2 bases, 6 bases remained unmatched. This CDR3 comprises 13 residues. The CDR3 here is CAIRDRVTDTQYF. The CDR3 nucleotides read TGTGCCATCCGAGACAGGGTCACAGATACGCAGTATTTT. Variable domain in full (rest from reference TRBV19 and TRBJ2-3): DGGITQSPKYLFRKEGQNVTLSCEQNLNHDAMYWYRQDPGQGLRLIYYSQIVNDFQKGDIAEGYSVSREKKESFPLTVTSAQKNPTAFYLCAIRDRVTDTQYFGPGTRLTVL.

This clone was observed a few times. This chain links TRBV19 with TRBJ1-1, with 8 bases that match TRBD1. Germline-derived CDR1 and CDR2 are LNHDA and SQIVND (reference sequence). V gave up 7 bases and J gave up 5 bases; unmatched junction bases: 12. This CDR3 is built from 15 residues. CDR3 coding DNA: TGTGCCAGTACTCGGGACAGGTCCCCGTGGACTGAAGCTTTCTTT. Translated, it gives CASTRDRSPWTEAFF. Variable domain in full (rest from reference TRBV19 and TRBJ1-1): DGGITQSPKYLFRKEGQNVTLSCEQNLNHDAMYWYRQDPGQGLRLIYYSQIVNDFQKGDIAEGYSVSREKKESFPLTVTSAQKNPTAFYLCASTRDRSPWTEAFFGQGTRLTVV.